This T cell receptor (beta chain) was retrieved from a study of graft-versus-host responses after intestinal transplantation. Produced via immunoSEQ multiplex PCR; TCRdb's table is partial and in-frame only. Here the sample spans about 120,000 clones, about nine tenths being singletons. Study-wide results and limits: Allografts of patients with graft-donor T cell macrochimerism showed high graft-versus-host to host-versus-graft clone ratios.

This clone is a singleton in its sample. Antigen specificity is unknown. Germline CDR1 and CDR2: MNHNS and SASEGT. The CDR3 spans 13 residues. The V and J ends lost 4 bases and 5 bases respectively, with 10 bases between them. This TCR was recovered from a human donor who received an intestinal transplant. The chain links TRBV6-1 to TRBJ2-3; D call uncertain. The material was unstimulated CD4+ T cells sorted from spleen or lymph node cells, obtained before intestinal transplant. The CDR3 sequence is CASSASLLDTQYF. DNA for the CDR3: TGTGCCAGCAGTGCTTCACTTTTAGATACGCAGTATTTT.